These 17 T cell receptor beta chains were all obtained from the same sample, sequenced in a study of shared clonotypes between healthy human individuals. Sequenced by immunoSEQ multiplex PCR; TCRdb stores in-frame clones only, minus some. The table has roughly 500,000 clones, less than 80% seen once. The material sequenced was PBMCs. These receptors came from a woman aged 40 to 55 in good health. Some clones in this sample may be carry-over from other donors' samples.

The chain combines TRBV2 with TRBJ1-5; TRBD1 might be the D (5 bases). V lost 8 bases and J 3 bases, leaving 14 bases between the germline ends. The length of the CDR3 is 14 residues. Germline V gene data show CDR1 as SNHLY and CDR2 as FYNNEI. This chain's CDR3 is CASSAGHTNQPQHF. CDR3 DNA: TGTGCCAGCTCCGCGGGGCATACCAATCAGCCCCAGCATTTT.

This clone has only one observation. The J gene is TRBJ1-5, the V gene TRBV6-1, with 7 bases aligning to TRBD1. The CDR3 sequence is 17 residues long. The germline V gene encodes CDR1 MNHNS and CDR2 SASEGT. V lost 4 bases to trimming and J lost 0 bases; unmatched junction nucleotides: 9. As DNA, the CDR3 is TGTGCCAGCAGTGCCGGGACAGTAATACATAGCAATCAGCCCCAGCATTTT. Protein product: CASSAGTVIHSNQPQHF.

CDR3 sequence (DNA): TGCAGCGTTGTGCAGGGGGCGGACACTGAAGCTTTCTTT. Encoded protein: CSVVQGADTEAFF. The V and J genes are TRBV29-1 and TRBJ1-1; 8 bases align to TRBD1. Germline trimming cut 4 bases from V and 3 bases from J; bases unmatched to any gene: 4. CDR1 is SQVTM, CDR2 ANQGSEA, per germline. The length of the CDR3 is 13 residues. Together with reference TRBV29-1 and TRBJ1-1, the CDR3 gives the full variable domain: SAVISQKPSRDICQRGTSLTIQCQVDSQVTMMFWYRQQPGQSLTLIATANQGSEATYESGFVIDKFPISRPNLTFSTLTVSNMSPEDSSIYLCSVVQGADTEAFFGQGTRLTVV.

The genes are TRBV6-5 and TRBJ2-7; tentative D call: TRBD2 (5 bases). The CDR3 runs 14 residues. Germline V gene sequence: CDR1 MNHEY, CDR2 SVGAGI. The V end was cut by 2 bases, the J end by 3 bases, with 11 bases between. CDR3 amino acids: CASSYAGSSYEQYF. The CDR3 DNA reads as TGTGCCAGCAGTTACGCGGGTAGCAGCTACGAGCAGTACTTC.

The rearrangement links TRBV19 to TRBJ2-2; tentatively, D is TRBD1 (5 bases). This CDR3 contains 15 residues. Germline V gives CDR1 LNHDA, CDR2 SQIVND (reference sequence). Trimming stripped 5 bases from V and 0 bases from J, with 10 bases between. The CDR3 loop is CASSLDRANTGELFF. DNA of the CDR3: TGTGCCAGTAGTCTCGACAGAGCGAACACCGGGGAGCTGTTTTTT.

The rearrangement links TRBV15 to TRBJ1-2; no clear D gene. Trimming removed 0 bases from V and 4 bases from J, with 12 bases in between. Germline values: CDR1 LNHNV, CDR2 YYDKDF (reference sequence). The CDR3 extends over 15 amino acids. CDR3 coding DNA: TGTGCCACCAGCAGAGATTTAGGATATATCTATGGCTACACCTTC. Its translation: CATSRDLGYIYGYTF.

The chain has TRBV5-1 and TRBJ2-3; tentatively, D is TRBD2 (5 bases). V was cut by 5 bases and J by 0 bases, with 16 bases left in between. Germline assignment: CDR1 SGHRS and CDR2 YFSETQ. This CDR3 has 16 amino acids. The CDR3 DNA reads TGCGCCAGCAGGGCCCAGGTAGCGTCCAGCACAGATACGCAGTATTTT. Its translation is CASRAQVASSTDTQYF. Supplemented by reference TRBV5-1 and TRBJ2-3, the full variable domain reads KAGVTQTPRYLIKTRGQQVTLSCSPISGHRSVSWYQQTPGQGLQFLFEYFSETQRNKGNFPGRFSGRQFSNSRSEMNVSTLELGDSALYLCASRAQVASSTDTQYFGPGTRLTVL.

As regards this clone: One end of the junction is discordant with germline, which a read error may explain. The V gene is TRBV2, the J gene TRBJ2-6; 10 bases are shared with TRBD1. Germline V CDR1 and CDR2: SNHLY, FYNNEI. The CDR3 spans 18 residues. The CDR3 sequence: CASSKAWTGGSGANVLTF. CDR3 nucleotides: TGTGCCAGCAGTAAAGCCTGGACAGGGGGCTCTGGGGCCAACGTCCTGACTTTC.

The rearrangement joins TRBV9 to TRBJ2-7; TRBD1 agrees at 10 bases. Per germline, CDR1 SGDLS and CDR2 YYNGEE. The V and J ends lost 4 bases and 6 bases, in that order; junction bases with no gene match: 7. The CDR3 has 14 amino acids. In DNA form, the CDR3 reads TGTGCCAGCAGCCTAGACAGGGGGCCAGGCGAGCAGTACTTC. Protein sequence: CASSLDRGPGEQYF. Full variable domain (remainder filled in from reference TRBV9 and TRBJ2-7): DSGVTQTPKHLITATGQRVTLRCSPRSGDLSVYWYQQSLDQGLQFLIQYYNGEERAKGNILERFSAQQFPDLHSELNLSSLELGDSALYFCASSLDRGPGEQYFGPGTRLTVT.

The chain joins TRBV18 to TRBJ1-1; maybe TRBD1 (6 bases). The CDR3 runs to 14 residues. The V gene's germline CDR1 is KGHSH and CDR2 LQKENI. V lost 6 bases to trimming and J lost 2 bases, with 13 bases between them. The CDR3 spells CASSQTGSNTEAFF. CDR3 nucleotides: TGTGCCAGCTCCCAAACAGGGTCCAACACTGAAGCTTTCTTT. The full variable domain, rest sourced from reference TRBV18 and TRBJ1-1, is NAGVMQNPRHLVRRRGQEARLRCSPMKGHSHVYWYRQLPEEGLKFMVYLQKENIIDESGMPKERFSAEFPKEGPSILRIQQVVRGDSAAYFCASSQTGSNTEAFFGQGTRLTVV.

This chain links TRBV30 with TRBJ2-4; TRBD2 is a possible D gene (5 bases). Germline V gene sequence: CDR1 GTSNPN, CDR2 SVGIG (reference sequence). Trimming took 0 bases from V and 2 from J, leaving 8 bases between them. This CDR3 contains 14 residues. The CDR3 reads CAWSVTGTKNIQYF. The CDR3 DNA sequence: TGTGCCTGGAGTGTAACCGGGACCAAAAACATTCAGTACTTC. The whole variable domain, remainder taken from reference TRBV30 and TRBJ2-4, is SQTIHQWPATLVQPVGSPLSLECTVEGTSNPNLYWYRQAAGRGLQLLFYSVGIGQISSEVPQNLSASRPQDRQFILSSKKLLLSDSGFYLCAWSVTGTKNIQYFGAGTRLSVL.

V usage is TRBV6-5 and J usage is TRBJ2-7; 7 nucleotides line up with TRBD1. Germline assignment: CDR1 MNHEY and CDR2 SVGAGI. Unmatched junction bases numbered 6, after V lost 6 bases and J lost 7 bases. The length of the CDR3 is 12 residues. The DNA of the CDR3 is TGTGCCAGCAGGAGCGACAGGGAAGAGCAGTACTTC. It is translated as CASRSDREEQYF.

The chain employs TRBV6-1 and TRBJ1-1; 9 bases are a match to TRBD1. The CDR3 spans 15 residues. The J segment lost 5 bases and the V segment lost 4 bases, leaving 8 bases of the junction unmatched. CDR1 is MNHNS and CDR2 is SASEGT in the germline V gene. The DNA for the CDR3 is TGTGCCAGCAGTGCCCACAGGGGGCGAGAAACTGAAGCTTTCTTT. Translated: CASSAHRGRETEAFF.

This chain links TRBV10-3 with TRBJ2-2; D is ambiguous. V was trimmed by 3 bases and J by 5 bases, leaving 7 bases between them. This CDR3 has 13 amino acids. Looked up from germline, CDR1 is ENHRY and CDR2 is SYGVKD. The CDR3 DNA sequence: TGTGCCATCAGTGAATTGACGACCGGGGAGCTGTTTTTT. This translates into CAISELTTGELFF.

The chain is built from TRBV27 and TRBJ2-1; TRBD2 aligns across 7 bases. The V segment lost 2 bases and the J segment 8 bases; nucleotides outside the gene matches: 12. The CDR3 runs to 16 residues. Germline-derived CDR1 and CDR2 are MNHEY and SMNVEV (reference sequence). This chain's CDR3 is CASSLLAGVGLDEQFF. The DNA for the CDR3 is TGTGCCAGCAGTTTACTGGCGGGAGTAGGTCTCGATGAGCAGTTCTTC.

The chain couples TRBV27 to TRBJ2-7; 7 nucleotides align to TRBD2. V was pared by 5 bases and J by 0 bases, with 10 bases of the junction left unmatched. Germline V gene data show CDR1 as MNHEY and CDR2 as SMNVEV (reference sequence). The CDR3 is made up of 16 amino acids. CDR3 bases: TGTGCCAGCAGTCCAGAACTAGCGAGGAGCTCCTACGAGCAGTACTTC. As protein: CASSPELARSSYEQYF.

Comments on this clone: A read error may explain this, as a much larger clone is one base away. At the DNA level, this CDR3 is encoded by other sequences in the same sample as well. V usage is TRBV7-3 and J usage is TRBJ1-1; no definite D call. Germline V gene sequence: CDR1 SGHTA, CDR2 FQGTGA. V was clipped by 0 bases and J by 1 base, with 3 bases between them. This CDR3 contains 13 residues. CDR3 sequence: CASSLTPNTEAFF. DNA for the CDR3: TGTGCCAGCAGCTTAACGCCGAACACTGAAGCTTTCTTT.